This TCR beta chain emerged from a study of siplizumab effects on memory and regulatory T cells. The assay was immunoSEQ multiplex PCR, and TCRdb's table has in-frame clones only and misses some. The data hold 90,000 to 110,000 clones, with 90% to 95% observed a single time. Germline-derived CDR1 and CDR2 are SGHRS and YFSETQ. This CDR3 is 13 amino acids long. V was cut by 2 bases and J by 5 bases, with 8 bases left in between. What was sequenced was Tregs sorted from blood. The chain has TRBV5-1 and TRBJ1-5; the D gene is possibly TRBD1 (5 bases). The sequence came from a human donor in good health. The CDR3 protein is CASSFRGDQPQHF. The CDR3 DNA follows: TGCGCCAGCAGCTTCCGGGGGGATCAGCCCCAGCATTTT.